The 9 T cell receptor beta chains below all came from one sample that was sequenced in a study of blood T cells in healthy people across ages. The second PCR ran roughly 7 to 11 cycles with a sample-barcoded 5' primer and J-beta primers. TCRdb re-called the 5' RACE reads through MiXCR, storing one row per CDR3 protein. Among fewer than 900,000 distinct CDR3 sequences listed, roughly 41% were seen once. The specimen sequenced was blood. These receptors all stem from a woman aged 55-75 years in good health.

This clonotype came up a few times. The chain combines TRBV9 with TRBJ2-1, with D perhaps matching TRBD2 (6 bases). The DNA end favors TRBJ2-7, so the J call may be wrong. Germline V gives CDR1 SGDLS, CDR2 YYNGEE. The CDR3 loop spans 20 amino acids. CDR3 residues: CASSPRGALGTPHPYNEQYF. CDR3 coding DNA: TGTGCCAGCAGCCCTAGAGGGGCCCTGGGGACTCCACACCCCTACAATGAGCAGTACTTC.

Many counts were recorded for this clonotype. The V gene is TRBV9, the J gene TRBJ2-7, with 7 positions matching TRBD1. The junction had 5 bases not matched to a gene; V was cut back by 0 bases and J by 2 bases. Germline V gives CDR1 SGDLS, CDR2 YYNGEE. This CDR3 is built from 15 residues. In DNA form, the CDR3 reads TGTGCCAGCAGCGTAGAAGGGCAGGGGGCCTACGAGCAGTACTTC. Its translation is CASSVEGQGAYEQYF.

This clonotype was seen once. The gene calls are TRBV6-2 or TRBV6-3 and TRBJ1-5; D is unresolved. With 5 bases removed from V and 7 bases from J, the gap between germline ends came to 12 bases. The germline gives CDR1 MNHEY, CDR2 SVGEGT. This CDR3 spans 13 amino acids. For the CDR3, the DNA is TGTGCCAGCAGTCTCGAAGATATGCAGCCCCAGCATTTT. It encodes CASSLEDMQPQHF.

The rearrangement uses TRBV6-6 and TRBJ1-4, with D perhaps matching TRBD1 (5 bases). The CDR3 has 13 residues. CDR1 and CDR2 from the germline V gene are MNHNY and SVGAGI (reference sequence). Trimming removed 10 bases from V and 5 bases from J, with 14 bases in between. The CDR3 is CATAGLGNEKLFF. In nucleotides, the CDR3 is TGTGCCACCGCAGGGCTGGGGAATGAAAAACTGTTTTTT.

A remark on this clonotype: A much larger clonotype is one base distant, so this may be a read error. This sequence joins TRBV5-1 and TRBJ2-3; 8 positions match TRBD2. With 0 bases clipped from V and 2 bases from J, the junction kept 5 bases outside the gene matches. Germline V gene lookup returns CDR1 SGHRS and CDR2 YFSETQ. The CDR3 loop spans 16 amino acids. In DNA form, the CDR3 reads TGCGCCAGCAGCTTGGTTGTAGCGGGGAACACAGATACGCAGTATTTT. Encoded protein: CASSLVVAGNTDTQYF.

Only a few counts were recorded for this clonotype. The gene calls are TRBV29-1 and TRBJ2-1; 7 bases line up with TRBD2. Per germline, CDR1 SQVTM and CDR2 ANQGSEA. The CDR3 loop spans 16 amino acids. Losses at the gene ends were 5 bases for V and 7 bases for J; bases not matched to a gene: 17. The CDR3 DNA sequence: TGCAGCGTTTCACAAGCATTTTCCGGGACTACAAATGAGCAGTTCTTC. It specifies CSVSQAFSGTTNEQFF.

The sample holds a few counts of this clonotype. CDR3 sequence reads: CASSGVSNQPQHF. The CDR3 DNA is TGTGCCAGCAGTGGCGTTAGCAATCAGCCCCAGCATTTT. The chain uses TRBV28 and TRBJ1-5; D remains ambiguous. This CDR3 is 13 amino acids long. Germline loops: CDR1 MDHEN, CDR2 SYDVKM. Trimming stripped 5 bases from V and 0 bases from J, with 5 bases between.

This clonotype appeared once. The chain employs TRBV3-1 and TRBJ2-4; D could derive from TRBD1 or TRBD2 (5 bases each). With the DNA end fitting TRBJ2-7 better, the J assignment may be wrong. There are 15 residues in the CDR3. Germline-derived CDR1 and CDR2 are LGHDT and YNNKEL (reference sequence). The CDR3 DNA sequence: TGTGCCAGCAGCCCGAGGGACGGCCAGCTTTACGAGCAGTACTTC. This translates into CASSPRDGQLYEQYF.

Worth noting for this clonotype: The junction departs from the called germline gene at one end, perhaps through a read error. J is TRBJ2-3 and V is TRBV2; maybe TRBD1 (6 bases). This CDR3 region has 14 residues. Germline CDR1 reads SNHLY; CDR2 reads FYNNEI. This CDR3 is CASKKETGTETQYF. DNA for the CDR3: TGTGCCAGCAAAAAGGAGACAGGCACAGAGACGCAGTATTTT.